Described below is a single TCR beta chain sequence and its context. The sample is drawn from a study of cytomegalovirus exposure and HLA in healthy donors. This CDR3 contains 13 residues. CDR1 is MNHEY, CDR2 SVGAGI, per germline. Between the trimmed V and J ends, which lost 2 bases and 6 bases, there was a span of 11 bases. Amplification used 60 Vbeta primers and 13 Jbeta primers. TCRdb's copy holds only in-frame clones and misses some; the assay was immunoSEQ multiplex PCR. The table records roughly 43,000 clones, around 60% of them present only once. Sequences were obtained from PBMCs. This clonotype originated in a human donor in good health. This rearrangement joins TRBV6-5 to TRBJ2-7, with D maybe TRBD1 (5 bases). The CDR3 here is CASSYTGSSEQYF. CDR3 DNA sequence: TGTGCCAGCAGTTACACAGGCTCGAGCGAGCAGTACTTC.